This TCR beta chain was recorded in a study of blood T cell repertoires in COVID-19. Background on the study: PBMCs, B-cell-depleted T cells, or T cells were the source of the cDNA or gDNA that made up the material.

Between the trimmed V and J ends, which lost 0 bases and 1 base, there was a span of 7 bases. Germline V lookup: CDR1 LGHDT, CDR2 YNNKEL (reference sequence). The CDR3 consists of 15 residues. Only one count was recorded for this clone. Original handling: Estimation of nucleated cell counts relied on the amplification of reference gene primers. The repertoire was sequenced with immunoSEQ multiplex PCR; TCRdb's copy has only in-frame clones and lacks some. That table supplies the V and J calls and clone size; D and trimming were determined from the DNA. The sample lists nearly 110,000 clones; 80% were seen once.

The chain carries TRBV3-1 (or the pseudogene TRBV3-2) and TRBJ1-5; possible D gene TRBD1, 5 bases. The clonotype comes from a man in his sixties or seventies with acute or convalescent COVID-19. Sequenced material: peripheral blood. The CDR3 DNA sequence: TGTGCCAGCAGCCAAGATGGGGGGAGCAATCAGCCCCAGCATTTT. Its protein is CASSQDGGSNQPQHF.